Following are 20 T cell receptor beta chains from one sample sequenced in a study of control samples from healthy donors and cancer patients. Generated by immunoSEQ multiplex PCR, the TCRdb table keeps only in-frame clones and is missing some. The table includes roughly 73,000 clones, nearly 85% detected once. Sequencing input: blood. The origin of the receptors is a man in his forties or fifties in good health.

The gene calls are TRBV3-1 (or the pseudogene TRBV3-2) and TRBJ1-6; D uncertain. The V gene's germline CDR1 is LGHDT and CDR2 YNNKEL (reference sequence). The CDR3 sequence is 13 residues long. V lost 0 bases and J 12 bases, leaving 9 bases between the germline ends. The CDR3 loop is CASSQDLSRPLHF. In nucleotides, the CDR3 is TGTGCCAGCAGCCAAGACCTCTCTCGACCCCTCCACTTT.

This clone was found once. The V and J genes are TRBV24-1 and TRBJ2-6; TRBD1 matches 7 bases. This CDR3 is 18 amino acids long. After removal of 4 bases from V and 0 bases from J, the junction contained 8 bases not matched to a gene. CDR1 is KGHDR and CDR2 is SFDVKD in the germline V gene. The CDR3 DNA is TGTGCCACCAGTGACACAGACAGGGCTCGCTCTGGGGCCAACGTCCTGACTTTC. This encodes CATSDTDRARSGANVLTF.

The DNA for the CDR3 is TGCGCCAGCAGCCGAGGGATAGCGGGCCCCTCGGATACGCAGTATTTT. It encodes CASSRGIAGPSDTQYF. This chain links TRBV4-1 with TRBJ2-3, with TRBD2 matching 7 bases. Germline CDR1 reads MGHRA; CDR2 reads YSYEKL. The CDR3 contains 16 residues. The V gene end was trimmed by 4 bases and the J gene end by 6 bases; junction bases not matched to a gene: 13.

The chain uses TRBV4-2 and TRBJ1-2, with no clear D. The CDR3 extends over 14 amino acids. The V gene lost 4 bases and the J gene lost 7 bases, with 16 bases spanning the gap. Per germline, CDR1 LGHNA and CDR2 YNFKEQ. The CDR3 DNA reads TGTGCCAGCAGCCTCGACACGGCTCGGCGTGGCTACACCTTC. It codes for CASSLDTARRGYTF.

The chain couples TRBV18 to TRBJ2-1; no reliable D call. The CDR3 sequence is 12 residues long. Germline values: CDR1 KGHSH, CDR2 LQKENI. Trimming removed 6 bases at V and 6 bases at J, with 9 bases between. The CDR3, as DNA: TGTGCCAGCTCCCGACTCGGCAATGAGCAGTTCTTC. This sequence encodes CASSRLGNEQFF. The full variable domain, in which reference TRBV18 and TRBJ2-1 provide the parts outside the CDR3, is NAGVMQNPRHLVRRRGQEARLRCSPMKGHSHVYWYRQLPEEGLKFMVYLQKENIIDESGMPKERFSAEFPKEGPSILRIQQVVRGDSAAYFCASSRLGNEQFFGPGTRLTVL.

The chain links TRBV9 to TRBJ2-1, with D possibly TRBD1 on 7 matching bases. This CDR3 has 18 amino acids. Looked up from germline, CDR1 is SGDLS and CDR2 is YYNGEE. V lost 4 bases and J lost 0, with 20 bases in between. DNA of the CDR3: TGTGCCAGCAGCCCCCTAAAGGGGGGACAGTTCTCCTACAATGAGCAGTTCTTC. Its protein is CASSPLKGGQFSYNEQFF. Based on the CDR3 plus reference TRBV9 and TRBJ2-1, the full variable domain is DSGVTQTPKHLITATGQRVTLRCSPRSGDLSVYWYQQSLDQGLQFLIQYYNGEERAKGNILERFSAQQFPDLHSELNLSSLELGDSALYFCASSPLKGGQFSYNEQFFGPGTRLTVL.

The rearrangement uses TRBV6-5 and TRBJ2-7; D remains unclear. Trimming shortened V by 4 bases and J by 4 bases, and 14 bases separated the two germline ends. Germline values: CDR1 MNHEY, CDR2 SVGAGI. There are 14 residues in the CDR3. Here the CDR3 DNA reads TGTGCCAGCAGTTCACTGGATATATTTTACGAGCAGTACTTC. Its translation is CASSSLDIFYEQYF.

The chain recombines TRBV7-9 with TRBJ1-1, with D unclear. Trimming stripped 3 bases from V and 0 bases from J, with 5 bases between. CDR3 length equals 13 residues. Germline-derived CDR1 and CDR2 are SEHNR and FQNEAQ (reference sequence). The CDR3 loop is CASSFSVNTEAFF. DNA of the CDR3: TGTGCCAGCAGCTTTTCAGTGAACACTGAAGCTTTCTTT.

The gene calls are TRBV27 and TRBJ2-6; D may be TRBD1 (5 bases). This CDR3 comprises 18 residues. CDR1 and CDR2 (germline): MNHEY, SMNVEV (reference sequence). Trimming stripped 2 bases from V and 0 bases from J, with 14 bases between. CDR3 amino acids: CASSLRGRASSGANVLTF. The CDR3 DNA reads TGTGCCAGCAGTTTAAGGGGCAGGGCGAGCTCTGGGGCCAACGTCCTGACTTTC. The entire variable domain, with the rest obtained from reference TRBV27 and TRBJ2-6, is as follows: EAQVTQNPRYLITVTGKKLTVTCSQNMNHEYMSWYRQDPGLGLRQIYYSMNVEVTDKGDVPEGYKVSRKEKRNFPLILESPSPNQTSLYFCASSLRGRASSGANVLTFGAGSRLTVL.

The rearrangement uses TRBV2 and TRBJ2-3; D is perhaps TRBD1 (5 bases). With 6 bases removed from V and 2 bases from J, the gap between germline ends came to 18 bases. There are 16 residues in the CDR3. CDR1 is SNHLY and CDR2 is FYNNEI in the germline V gene. The CDR3, as DNA: TGTGCCAGCAGGGGGCCTCTGGCAGGGTCCACAGATACGCAGTATTTT. This codes for CASRGPLAGSTDTQYF. Based on the CDR3 plus reference TRBV2 and TRBJ2-3, the full variable domain is EPEVTQTPSHQVTQMGQEVILRCVPISNHLYFYWYRQILGQKVEFLVSFYNNEISEKSEIFDDQFSVERPDGSNFTLKIRSTKLEDSAMYFCASRGPLAGSTDTQYFGPGTRLTVL.

The gene calls are TRBV30 and TRBJ2-7; D may be TRBD2 (5 bases). Germline CDR1 GTSNPN, CDR2 SVGIG (reference sequence). Between the trimmed V and J ends, which lost 3 bases and 2 bases, there was a span of 11 bases. The length of the CDR3 is 13 residues. The CDR3, as DNA: TGTGCCTGGAGCCAGGACTGGGCCTACGAGCAGTACTTC. Its translation is CAWSQDWAYEQYF.

The count of this clone is one. The chain is built from TRBV7-2 and TRBJ1-1, with a tentative D call TRBD1 (6 bases). The CDR3 spans 13 residues. Trimming left V 9 bases short and J 1 base short, with 12 bases between. The germline CDR1 and CDR2 sequences are SGHTA and FQGNSA. This chain's CDR3 is CARNGGGNTEAFF. In DNA, the CDR3 is TGTGCCAGGAACGGGGGCGGGAACACTGAAGCTTTCTTT.

The CDR3 DNA follows: TGTGCCAGCAGAGAAGCGGGGCCCCTTTGGTATGAGCAGTTCTTC. Residues: CASREAGPLWYEQFF. The V gene is TRBV28, the J gene TRBJ2-1, with 7 bases lining up with TRBD2. Germline values: CDR1 MDHEN, CDR2 SYDVKM. J was trimmed by 8 bases and V by 6 bases; bases with no gene match: 13. The CDR3 sequence is 15 residues long. The variable domain in full, with the rest retrieved from reference TRBV28 and TRBJ2-1, is DVKVTQSSRYLVKRTGEKVFLECVQDMDHENMFWYRQDPGLGLRLIYFSYDVKMKEKGDIPEGYSVSREKKERFSLILESASTNQTSMYLCASREAGPLWYEQFFGPGTRLTVL.

CDR3 bases: TGTGCCAGCAGCTTGGCCGGGGGAAACACCATATATTTT. Its protein is CASSLAGGNTIYF. This chain joins TRBV5-4 and TRBJ1-3; D remains unclear. Germline V gene lookup returns CDR1 SGHNT and CDR2 YYREEE (reference sequence). The CDR3 covers 13 residues. The germline V and J ends were trimmed by 0 bases and 4 bases, with 5 bases remaining between them.

The V and J genes are TRBV28 and TRBJ2-7; a possible D gene is TRBD2 (6 bases). With 6 bases removed from V and 3 bases from J, the gap between germline ends came to 12 bases. CDR1 MDHEN and CDR2 SYDVKM come from the germline V gene. The CDR3 is 13 amino acids. The CDR3 DNA follows: TGTGCCAGCAGGCCGGGACTCCTCTACGAGCAGTACTTC. Translation: CASRPGLLYEQYF.

The chain carries TRBV19 and TRBJ2-1; TRBD2 aligns across 11 bases. This CDR3 has 16 residues. J was trimmed by 4 bases and V by 10 bases; bases with no gene match: 12. Germline CDR1 is LNHDA and CDR2 is SQIVND (reference sequence). The CDR3 DNA sequence: TGTGCCACCCGAAAGTTAGCGGGAGGGCCTTACAATGAGCAGTTCTTC. It yields the protein CATRKLAGGPYNEQFF.

The rearrangement links TRBV19 to TRBJ2-6; D possibly corresponds to TRBD1 (6 bases). Trimming cost V 5 bases and J 2 bases, with 10 bases left between them. This CDR3 spans 15 amino acids. The germline V gene encodes CDR1 LNHDA and CDR2 SQIVND (reference sequence). CDR3 residues: CASSPRGAGANVLTF. The CDR3 bases are TGTGCCAGTAGTCCCAGGGGAGCTGGGGCCAACGTCCTGACTTTC.

The chain recombines TRBV3-1 (or the pseudogene TRBV3-2) with TRBJ1-3; the D is unclear. The CDR3 covers 13 residues. Per germline, CDR1 LGHDT and CDR2 YNNKEL (reference sequence). V was clipped by 1 base and J by 3 bases, with 4 bases between them. In nucleotides, the CDR3 is TGTGCCAGCAGCCAAGTGAATGGAAACACCATATATTTT. Protein product: CASSQVNGNTIYF.

A single count supports this clone. For the CDR3, the DNA is TGCGCCAGCAGCTTGGGGGGCGCAGGGGGCGCCACTGACTATGGCTACACCTTC. Residues: CASSLGGAGGATDYGYTF. The rearrangement links TRBV5-1 to TRBJ1-2; TRBD1 agrees at 8 bases. CDR1 and CDR2 from the germline V gene are SGHRS and YFSETQ. The CDR3 is made up of 18 amino acids. J lost 3 bases, V lost 0 bases, and 13 bases had no gene match. The entire variable domain, with the rest obtained from reference TRBV5-1 and TRBJ1-2, is as follows: KAGVTQTPRYLIKTRGQQVTLSCSPISGHRSVSWYQQTPGQGLQFLFEYFSETQRNKGNFPGRFSGRQFSNSRSEMNVSTLELGDSALYLCASSLGGAGGATDYGYTFGSGTRLTVV.

Only a few counts were recorded for this clone. The chain employs TRBV4-3 and TRBJ2-3; 10 bases are a match to TRBD1. CDR3 size: 16 residues. With 2 bases clipped from V and 3 bases from J, the junction kept 5 bases outside the gene matches. Germline values: CDR1 LGHNA, CDR2 YSLEER. DNA for the CDR3: TGCGCCAGCAGCCAAAAATTGGGACAGGGGACAGATACGCAGTATTTT. Translated, it gives CASSQKLGQGTDTQYF.